This TCR beta chain was sequenced during a study of T cell responses to AZD1222 COVID-19 vaccine. Study-wide points: All repertoire sampling was performed exclusively after the peak T cell response. Clonal diversity was possibly underestimated, and the donors were mostly white British, with more females. It was only a handful of AZD1222 recipients who were seropositive at baseline.

About this clone: The antigen remains unidentified.

CDR1 SNHLY and CDR2 FYNNEI come from the germline V gene. CDR3 length: 12 residues. Between the trimmed V and J ends, which lost 4 bases and 1 base, there was a span of 4 bases. Clones were read by immunoSEQ multiplex PCR, and TCRdb kept only the in-frame ones, dropping some. The profile covers more than 150,000 clones, with 80% to 90% appearing a single time and about 7% taken by the ten largest. This TCR was recovered from an adult who had recovered from COVID-19. The rearrangement joins TRBV2 to TRBJ2-5; no firm D call. This sample comprised peripheral blood, obtained after recovery from COVID-19. The CDR3 DNA sequence: TGTGCCAGCAGTGCTCTCCAAGAGACCCAGTACTTC. Translated: CASSALQETQYF.